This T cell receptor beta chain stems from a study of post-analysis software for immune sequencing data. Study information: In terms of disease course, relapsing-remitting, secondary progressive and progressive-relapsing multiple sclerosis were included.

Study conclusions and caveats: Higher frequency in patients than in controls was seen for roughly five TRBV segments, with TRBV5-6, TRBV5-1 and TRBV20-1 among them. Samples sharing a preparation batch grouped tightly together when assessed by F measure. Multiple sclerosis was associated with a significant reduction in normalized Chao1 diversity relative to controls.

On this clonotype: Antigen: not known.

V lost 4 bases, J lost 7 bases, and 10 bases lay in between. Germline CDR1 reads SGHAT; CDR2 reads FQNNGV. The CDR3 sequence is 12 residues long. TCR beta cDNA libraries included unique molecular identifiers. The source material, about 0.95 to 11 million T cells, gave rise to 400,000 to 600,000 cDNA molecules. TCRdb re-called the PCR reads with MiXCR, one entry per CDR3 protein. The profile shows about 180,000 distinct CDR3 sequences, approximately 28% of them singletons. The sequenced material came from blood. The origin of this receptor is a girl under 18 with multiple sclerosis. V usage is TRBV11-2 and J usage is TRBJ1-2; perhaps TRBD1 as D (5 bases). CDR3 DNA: TGTGCCAGCAGCTACCCAGGGTTTGGCTACACCTTC. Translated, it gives CASSYPGFGYTF. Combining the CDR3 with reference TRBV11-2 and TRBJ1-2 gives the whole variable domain EAGVAQSPRYKIIEKRQSVAFWCNPISGHATLYWYQQILGQGPKLLIQFQNNGVVDDSQLPKDRFSAERLKGVDSTLKIQPAKLEDSAVYLCASSYPGFGYTFGSGTRLTVV.